The clone carrying this T cell receptor (beta chain) turned up a few times. TCR beta CDR3 regions were amplified from RNA transcripts. When the TCR CDR3 underwent first-round RT-PCR, the HTBI primer set was used. TCRdb passed the multiplex PCR reads through MiXCR, listing each CDR3 protein once. The sample has 600,000 to 850,000 distinct CDR3 sequences, around 19% seen once. This record comes from a study of T cells in Graves' hyperthyroidism and ophthalmopathy. The sequence was collected from a woman between 45 and 65 years old with Graves' hyperthyroidism that later progressed to Graves' ophthalmopathy. The specimen sequenced was blood.

The CDR3: CASSFRGTGGYPSPLHF. CDR3 in DNA: TGTGCCAGCAGTTTTAGGGGGACAGGAGGCTACCCCTCGCCCCTCCACTTT. The chain recombines TRBV12-3 or TRBV12-4 with TRBJ1-6; 8 bases map to TRBD1. Trimming at V came to 3 bases and at J to 13 bases, leaving 17 bases not matched to a gene. The CDR3 loop spans 17 amino acids.